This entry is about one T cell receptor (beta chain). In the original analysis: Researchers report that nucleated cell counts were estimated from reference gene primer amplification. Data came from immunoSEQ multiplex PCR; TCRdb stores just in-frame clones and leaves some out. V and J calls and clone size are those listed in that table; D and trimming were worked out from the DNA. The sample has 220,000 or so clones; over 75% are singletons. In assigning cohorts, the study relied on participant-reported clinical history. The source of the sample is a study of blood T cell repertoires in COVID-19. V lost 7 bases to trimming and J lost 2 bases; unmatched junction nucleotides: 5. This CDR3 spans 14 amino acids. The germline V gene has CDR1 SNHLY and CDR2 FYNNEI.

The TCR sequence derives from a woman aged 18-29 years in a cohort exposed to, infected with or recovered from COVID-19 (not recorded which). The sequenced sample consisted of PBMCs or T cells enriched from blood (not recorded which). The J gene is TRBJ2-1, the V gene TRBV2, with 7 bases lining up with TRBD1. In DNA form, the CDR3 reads TGTGCCAGCATCCTCGGGACAGCCTACAATGAGCAGTTCTTC. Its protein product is CASILGTAYNEQFF.